This T cell receptor beta chain was found in a study of blood T cell repertoires in COVID-19. Clones were sequenced by immunoSEQ multiplex PCR, and TCRdb holds only the in-frame ones, with some missing. The data contain about 170,000 clones, about 83% of them singletons. CDR1 is LNHDA and CDR2 is SQIVND in the germline V gene (reference sequence). The CDR3 loop spans 16 amino acids. The V end was cut by 5 bases, the J end by 2 bases, with 19 bases between. This sequence originates from an elderly woman with acute or convalescent COVID-19. The V and J genes are TRBV19 and TRBJ2-7, with a possible D match to TRBD2 (5 bases). Sequenced material: peripheral blood. CDR3 region: CASSEGTGNIAYEQYF. The CDR3 coding sequence is TGTGCCAGTAGTGAAGGAACGGGAAACATCGCCTACGAGCAGTACTTC.